One T cell receptor beta chain is described in this entry. Its antigen is not identified. Healthy and HIV-negative, the adult donors had no recent acute infections or vaccinations. The unsorted samples took 90 million or so PBMCs to get genomic DNA. How the authors handled the data: Junction-only sequences produced by ImmunoSEQ had no quality scores, so filtering differed. The repertoire was sequenced with immunoSEQ multiplex PCR; TCRdb's copy has only in-frame clones and lacks some. Clone size and the V and J calls come from that table; the DNA yielded D and trimming. The sample has some 530,000 clones, roughly 80% seen once. Germline V gene lookup returns CDR1 MNHEY and CDR2 SVGAGI. Trimming removed 6 bases from V and 4 bases from J, with 16 bases in between. The CDR3 length is 15 residues. The data were taken from a study of shared clonotypes between healthy human individuals. The study, taken as a whole, reports: Specimens sampled were limited to blood, with tissue repertoires likely differing.

This chain uses TRBV6-5 with TRBJ2-1; D may be TRBD1 (6 bases). The TCR was taken from a woman between 40 and 55 years old in good health. Some clones in this sample may be carry-over from other donors' samples. Sequencing was carried out using PBMCs. Here the CDR3 DNA reads TGTGCCAGCAGAAAGGGGGAATTGGGATACAATGAGCAGTTCTTC. This translates into CASRKGELGYNEQFF.